The 11 T cell receptor beta chains below come from one sample, sequenced in a study of tissue T cells after allogeneic stem cell transplantation. Assay: immunoSEQ multiplex PCR; the TCRdb copy retains only in-frame clones and omits some. The sample has several thousand clones, about 53% seen once. Stated time point: mouse harvest day 7 after allogeneic transplant. The graft held 10^6 splenic CD5+ T cells and 10^7 T-cell-depleted bone marrow cells. The sample comprised gut tissue. The receptors were gathered from a female BALB/c mouse given C57BL/6 T cells with graft-versus-host disease after an allogeneic hematopoietic cell transplant.

Regarding this clone: Gene and germline names: mouse. The CDR3 end is not reached by the read, which stops 1 residue before it; the germline J gene fills it in. V gene TRBV21 combines with J gene TRBJ2-4; possible D gene TRBD1, 5 bases. TRBV21 is reported as an ORF; its role is uncertain. The CDR3 runs to 15 residues. The V gene lost 4 bases and the J gene lost 0 bases, with 11 bases spanning the gap. This CDR3 reads CASSPPGPSQNTLYF. CDR3 DNA, as far as it was read: TGTGCTAGCAGTCCACCAGGGCCTAGTCAAAACACCTTGTAC.

A note on this clone: Mouse gene names and germline throughout. The covered CDR3 bases are TGTGCCAGCAGCTTAGGACTGACTAGTGCAGAAACGCTGTAT. This gives the protein CASSLGLTSAETLY. The whole CDR3 is CASSLGLTSAETLYF. The chain is built from TRBV3 and TRBJ2-3; the D gene is possibly TRBD2 (5 bases). The read halts 1 residue ahead of the CDR3 end, with the missing end drawn from the germline J gene. Germline CDR1 and CDR2: SNHLY and FYNGKV (reference sequence). V gave up 1 base and J gave up 0 bases, with 8 bases separating them. The CDR3 spans 15 residues.

As concerns this clone: Genes here carry mouse names. The CDR3 is cut off 1 residue early in the read; its end comes from the germline J gene. J is TRBJ2-2 and V is TRBV12-2; 7 nucleotides agree with TRBD2. The CDR3 consists of 16 residues. Germline lookup yields CDR1 SGHLS and CDR2 HYDKME. The junction had 3 bases not matched to a gene; V was cut back by 0 bases and J by 0 bases. CDR3 sequence reads: CASSLEWGANTGQLYF. Incomplete CDR3 DNA: TGTGCCAGCTCTCTCGAGTGGGGGGCAAACACCGGGCAGCTCTAC.

About this clone: Any gene name here is a mouse gene name. The CDR3 loop reads CASGDSYNNQAPLF. The part of the CDR3 DNA that was read is TGTGCCAGCGGTGACAGTTATAACAACCAGGCTCCGCTT. The chain links TRBV13-2 to TRBJ1-5; D remains ambiguous. The read ends 1 residue before the CDR3 terminus; that terminus is restored from the germline J gene. V shed 2 bases and J shed 0 bases, with 6 bases lying between them. There are 14 residues in the CDR3. The germline V gene has CDR1 NNHNN and CDR2 SYGAGS (reference sequence).

Remarks on this clone: Genes and germline come from the mouse. The CDR3 end is not reached by the read, which stops 1 residue before it; the germline J gene fills it in. V gene TRBV29 combines with J gene TRBJ2-5; D gene uncertain. Trimming left V 4 bases short and J 2 bases short, with 10 bases between. The CDR3 is made up of 14 amino acids. Looked up from germline, CDR1 is MSHET and CDR2 is SYDVDS. The sequenced CDR3 bases are TGTGCTAGCAGTTCTCATCCGGCCCAAGACACCCAGTAC. Amino acids: CASSSHPAQDTQY. The CDR3 in full is CASSSHPAQDTQYF.

This clone is judged medium-sized. The germline and genes are mouse ones. The DNA ends 1 residue before the CDR3 does, and the rest of the CDR3 is filled in from the germline J gene. The V call is TRBV3, the J call TRBJ1-4; a possible D gene is TRBD1 (5 bases). Germline loops: CDR1 SNHLY, CDR2 FYNGKV (reference sequence). The CDR3 has 14 residues. Trimming pared 3 bases from V and 0 bases from J, leaving 5 bases between. The CDR3 DNA, read in part, is TGTGCCAGCAGCTTGACAGTTTCCAACGAAAGATTATTT. It translates to CASSLTVSNERLF. The CDR3 as a whole reads CASSLTVSNERLFF.

This clone was seen more than once but under ten times. Gene names and germline match the mouse. The read comes to an end 1 residue before the CDR3 does, leaving the germline J gene to fill in the end. V usage is TRBV12-2 and J usage is TRBJ2-1; D remains ambiguous. This CDR3 spans 12 amino acids. The V end was cut by 4 bases, the J end by 6 bases, with 9 bases between. Per the germline V gene, CDR1 is SGHLS and CDR2 is HYDKME. The CDR3 is CASSPEVAEQFF. Partial CDR3 DNA: TGTGCCAGCTCCCCCGAGGTTGCTGAGCAGTTC.

This clone was observed a few times. Each gene name is a mouse one. From the germline J gene comes the end of the CDR3, since the read stops 1 residue before it. The gene calls are TRBV17 and TRBJ2-4; D is uncertain. The CDR3 consists of 12 residues. Trimming took off 0 bases at V and 3 bases at J, with 1 base between the two ends. The germline CDR1 and CDR2 sequences are MNHDT and YYDKIL. The CDR3 reads CASSRDQNTLYF. The CDR3 DNA, read in part, is TGTGCTAGCAGTAGAGACCAAAACACCTTGTAC.

This clone occurred a few times. The gene names given are mouse names. The CDR3 is cut off 1 residue early in the read; its end comes from the germline J gene. Additional DNA sequences in this sample encode the identical CDR3. The chain joins TRBV13-2 to TRBJ2-5; 10 positions match TRBD1. V shed 5 bases, J shed 0 bases, and the junction held 0 bases outside the gene matches. The CDR3 loop spans 14 amino acids. The germline V gene encodes CDR1 NNHNN and CDR2 SYGAGS (reference sequence). CDR3 sequence reads: CASGDRGNQDTQYF. The CDR3 bases that were read are TGTGCCAGCGGGGACAGGGGGAACCAAGACACCCAGTAC.

On this clone: The gene names here belong to mouse. The read ends 1 residue shy of where the CDR3 ends; the end is completed using the germline J gene. This rearrangement joins TRBV26 to TRBJ2-7; D not certain. V was cut by 2 bases and J by 4 bases, with 15 bases left in between. Germline lookup yields CDR1 KGHPV and CDR2 FQNQEV (reference sequence). This CDR3 has 15 residues. The CDR3 is CASSLPQVGSYEQYF. Incomplete CDR3 DNA: TGTGCCAGCAGTCTGCCCCAGGTGGGCTCGTATGAACAGTAC. The full variable domain, in which reference TRBV26 and TRBJ2-7 provide the parts outside the CDR3, is NSKVIQTPRYLVKGQGQKAKMRCIPEKGHPVVFWYQQNKNNEFKFLINFQNQEVLQQIDMTEKRFSAECPSNSPCSLEIQSSEAGDSALYLCASSLPQVGSYEQYFGPGTRLTVL.

Note on this clone: Gene names and germline match the mouse. The DNA ends 1 residue before the CDR3 does, and the rest of the CDR3 is filled in from the germline J gene. The rearrangement uses TRBV15 and TRBJ2-3; D possibly corresponds to TRBD1 (6 bases). V was shortened by 6 bases and J by 0 bases, with 10 bases between the two germline ends. CDR3 length: 14 residues. Germline-derived CDR1 and CDR2 are SGHND and FRSKSL. CDR3 DNA (partial): TGTGCCAGCAGGCGGGACAATAGTGCAGAAACGCTGTAT. Its protein is CASRRDNSAETLY. The full CDR3 protein reads CASRRDNSAETLYF.